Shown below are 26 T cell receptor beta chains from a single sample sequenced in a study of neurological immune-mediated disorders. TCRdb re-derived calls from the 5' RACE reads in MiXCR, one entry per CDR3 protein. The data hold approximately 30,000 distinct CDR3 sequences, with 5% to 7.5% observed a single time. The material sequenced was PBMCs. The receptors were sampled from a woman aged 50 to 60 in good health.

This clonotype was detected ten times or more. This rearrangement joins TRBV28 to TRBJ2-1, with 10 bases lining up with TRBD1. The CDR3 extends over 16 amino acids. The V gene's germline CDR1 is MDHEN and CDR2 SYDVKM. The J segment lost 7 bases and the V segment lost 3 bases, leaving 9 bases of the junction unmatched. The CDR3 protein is CASSFWGQGLGNEQFF. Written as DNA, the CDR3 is TGTGCCAGCAGTTTTTGGGGACAGGGGTTAGGGAATGAGCAGTTCTTC. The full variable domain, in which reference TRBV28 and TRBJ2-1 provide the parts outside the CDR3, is DVKVTQSSRYLVKRTGEKVFLECVQDMDHENMFWYRQDPGLGLRLIYFSYDVKMKEKGDIPEGYSVSREKKERFSLILESASTNQTSMYLCASSFWGQGLGNEQFFGPGTRLTVL.

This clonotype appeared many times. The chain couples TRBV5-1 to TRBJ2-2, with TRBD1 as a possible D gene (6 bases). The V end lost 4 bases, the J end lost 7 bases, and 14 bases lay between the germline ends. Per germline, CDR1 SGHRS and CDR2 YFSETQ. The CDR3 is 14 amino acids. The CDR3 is CASSATGSHGELFF. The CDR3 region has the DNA TGCGCCAGCAGCGCAACAGGGAGTCACGGGGAGCTGTTTTTT.

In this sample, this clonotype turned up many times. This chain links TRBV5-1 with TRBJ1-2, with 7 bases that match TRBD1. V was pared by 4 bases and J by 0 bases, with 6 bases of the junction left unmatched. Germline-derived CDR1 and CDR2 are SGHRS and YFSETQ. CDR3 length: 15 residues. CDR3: CASSPWTGSNYGYTF. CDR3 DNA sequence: TGCGCCAGCAGCCCCTGGACAGGATCTAACTATGGCTACACCTTC. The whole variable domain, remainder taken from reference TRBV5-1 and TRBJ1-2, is KAGVTQTPRYLIKTRGQQVTLSCSPISGHRSVSWYQQTPGQGLQFLFEYFSETQRNKGNFPGRFSGRQFSNSRSEMNVSTLELGDSALYLCASSPWTGSNYGYTFGSGTRLTVV.

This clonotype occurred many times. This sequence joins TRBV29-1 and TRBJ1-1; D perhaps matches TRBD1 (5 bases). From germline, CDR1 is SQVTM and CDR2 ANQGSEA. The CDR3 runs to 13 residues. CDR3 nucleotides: TGCATCGGACAAGGCCAACAAGGCACTGAAGCTTTCTTT. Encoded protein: CIGQGQQGTEAFF.

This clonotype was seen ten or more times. The DNA of the CDR3 is TGTGCCAGCAGCTTAATGGGGGGGGTTGGCTACACCTTC. The encoded protein is CASSLMGGVGYTF. This sequence joins TRBV7-2 and TRBJ1-2, with TRBD1 as a possible D gene (5 bases). Trimming shortened V by 2 bases and J by 7 bases, and 11 bases separated the two germline ends. This CDR3 spans 13 amino acids. CDR1 SGHTA and CDR2 FQGNSA come from the germline V gene.

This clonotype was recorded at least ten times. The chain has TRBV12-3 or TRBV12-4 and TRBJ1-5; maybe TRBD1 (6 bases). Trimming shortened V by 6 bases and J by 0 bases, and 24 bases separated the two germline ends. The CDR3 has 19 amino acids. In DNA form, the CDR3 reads TGTGCCAGCAGCCCCTCCCGGGACATACTCCAAAATAGCAATCAGCCCCAGCATTTT. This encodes CASSPSRDILQNSNQPQHF.

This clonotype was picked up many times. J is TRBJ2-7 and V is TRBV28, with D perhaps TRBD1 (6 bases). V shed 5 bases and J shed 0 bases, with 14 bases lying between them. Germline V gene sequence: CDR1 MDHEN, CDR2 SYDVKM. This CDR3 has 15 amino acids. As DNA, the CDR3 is TGTGCCAGCAGTCGCACCGGGACAATCTCCTACGAGCAGTACTTC. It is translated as CASSRTGTISYEQYF. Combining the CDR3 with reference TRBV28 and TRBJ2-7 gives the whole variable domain DVKVTQSSRYLVKRTGEKVFLECVQDMDHENMFWYRQDPGLGLRLIYFSYDVKMKEKGDIPEGYSVSREKKERFSLILESASTNQTSMYLCASSRTGTISYEQYFGPGTRLTVT.

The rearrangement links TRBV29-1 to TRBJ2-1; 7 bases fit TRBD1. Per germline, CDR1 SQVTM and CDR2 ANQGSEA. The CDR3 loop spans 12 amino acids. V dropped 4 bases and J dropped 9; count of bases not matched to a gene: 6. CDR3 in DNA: TGCAGCGTTGGAGAGGGGGCGCGTGAGCAGTTCTTC. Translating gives CSVGEGAREQFF.

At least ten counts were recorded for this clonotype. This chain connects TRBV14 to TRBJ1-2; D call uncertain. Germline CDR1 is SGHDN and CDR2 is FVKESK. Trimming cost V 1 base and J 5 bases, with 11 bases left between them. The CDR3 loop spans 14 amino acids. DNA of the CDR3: TGTGCCAGCAGCCAAGCTCTCCCCGGGTATGGCTACACCTTC. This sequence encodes CASSQALPGYGYTF. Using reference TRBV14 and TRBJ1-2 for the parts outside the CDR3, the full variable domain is EAGVTQFPSHSVIEKGQTVTLRCDPISGHDNLYWYRRVMGKEIKFLLHFVKESKQDESGMPNNRFLAERTGGTYSTLKVQPAELEDSGVYFCASSQALPGYGYTFGSGTRLTVV.

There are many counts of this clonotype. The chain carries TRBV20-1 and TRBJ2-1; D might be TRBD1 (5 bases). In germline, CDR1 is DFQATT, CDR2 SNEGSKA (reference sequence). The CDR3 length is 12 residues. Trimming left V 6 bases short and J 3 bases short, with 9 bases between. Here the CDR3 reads CSATDSYNEQFF. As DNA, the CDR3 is TGCAGTGCAACCGACAGCTACAATGAGCAGTTCTTC.

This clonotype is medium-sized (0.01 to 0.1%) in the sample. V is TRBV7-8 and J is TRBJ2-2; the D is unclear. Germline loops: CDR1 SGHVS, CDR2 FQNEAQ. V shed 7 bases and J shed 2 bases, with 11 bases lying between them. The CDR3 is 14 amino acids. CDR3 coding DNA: TGTGCCAGCACGCAAACTCGCAACACCGGGGAGCTGTTTTTT. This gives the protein CASTQTRNTGELFF.

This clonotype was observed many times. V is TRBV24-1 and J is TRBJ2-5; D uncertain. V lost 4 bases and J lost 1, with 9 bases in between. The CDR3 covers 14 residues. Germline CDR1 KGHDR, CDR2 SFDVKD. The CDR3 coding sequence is TGTGCCACCAGTGACCCCGTTCGCCAAGAGACCCAGTACTTC. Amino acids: CATSDPVRQETQYF.

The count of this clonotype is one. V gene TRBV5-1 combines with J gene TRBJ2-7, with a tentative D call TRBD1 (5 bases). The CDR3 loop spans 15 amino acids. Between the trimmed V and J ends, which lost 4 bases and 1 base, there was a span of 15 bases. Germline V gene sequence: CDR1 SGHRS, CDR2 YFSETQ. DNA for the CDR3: TGCGCCAGCAGCGAATCCAGGACACTATCCTACGAGCAGTACTTC. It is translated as CASSESRTLSYEQYF.

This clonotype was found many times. The CDR3 reads CASSLNSGNTGELFF. In DNA form, the CDR3 reads TGTGCCAGCAGTCTTAACAGCGGGAACACCGGGGAGCTGTTTTTT. V gene TRBV12-3 or TRBV12-4 combines with J gene TRBJ2-2; D might be TRBD2 (5 bases). V was cut by 5 bases and J by 1 base, with 11 bases left in between. This CDR3 has 15 residues.

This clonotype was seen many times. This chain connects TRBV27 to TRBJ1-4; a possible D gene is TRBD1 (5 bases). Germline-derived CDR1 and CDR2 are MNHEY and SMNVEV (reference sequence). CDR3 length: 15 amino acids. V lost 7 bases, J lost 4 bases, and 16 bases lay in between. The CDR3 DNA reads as TGTGCCAGCACCGACGCGGGACGGATTAATGAAAAACTGTTTTTT. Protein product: CASTDAGRINEKLFF.

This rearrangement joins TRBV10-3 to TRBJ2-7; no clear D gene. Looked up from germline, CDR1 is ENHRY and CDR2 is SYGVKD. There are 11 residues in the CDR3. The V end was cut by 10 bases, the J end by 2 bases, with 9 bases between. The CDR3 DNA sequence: TGTGCCACATTGGATACCTACGAGCAGTACTTC. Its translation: CATLDTYEQYF.

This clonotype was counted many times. DNA of the CDR3: TGTGCCAGCAGCCCGGGAGAATACAATGAGCAGTTCTTC. This sequence encodes CASSPGEYNEQFF. The chain combines TRBV7-9 with TRBJ2-1; D is possibly TRBD2 (6 bases). The CDR3 is made up of 13 amino acids. Trimming pared 5 bases from V and 4 bases from J, leaving 9 bases between. Looked up from germline, CDR1 is SEHNR and CDR2 is FQNEAQ (reference sequence).

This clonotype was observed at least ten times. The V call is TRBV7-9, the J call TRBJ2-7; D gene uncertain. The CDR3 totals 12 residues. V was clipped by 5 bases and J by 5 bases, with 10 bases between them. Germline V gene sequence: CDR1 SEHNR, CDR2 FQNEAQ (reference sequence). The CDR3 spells CASSPSVDEQYF. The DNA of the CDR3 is TGTGCCAGCAGCCCCTCCGTGGACGAGCAGTACTTC.

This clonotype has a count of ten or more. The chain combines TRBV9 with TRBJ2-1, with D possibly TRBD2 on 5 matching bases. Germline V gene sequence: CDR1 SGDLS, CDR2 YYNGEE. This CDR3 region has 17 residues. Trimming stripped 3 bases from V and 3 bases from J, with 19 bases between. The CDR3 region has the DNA TGTGCCAGCAGCGCCCCTCTTAGCGCCGGCAGCTACAATGAGCAGTTCTTC. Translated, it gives CASSAPLSAGSYNEQFF.

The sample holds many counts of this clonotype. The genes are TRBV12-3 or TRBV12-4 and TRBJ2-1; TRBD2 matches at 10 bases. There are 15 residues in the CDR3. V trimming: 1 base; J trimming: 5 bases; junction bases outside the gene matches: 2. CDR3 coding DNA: TGTGCCAGCAGTTTAGTTAGCGGGGGGAACAATGAGCAGTTCTTC. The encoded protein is CASSLVSGGNNEQFF.

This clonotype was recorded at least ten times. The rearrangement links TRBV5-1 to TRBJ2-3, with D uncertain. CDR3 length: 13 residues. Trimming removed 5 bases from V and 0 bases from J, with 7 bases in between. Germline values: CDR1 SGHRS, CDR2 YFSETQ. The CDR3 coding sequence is TGCGCCAGCAGTGATGGGAGCACAGATACGCAGTATTTT. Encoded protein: CASSDGSTDTQYF. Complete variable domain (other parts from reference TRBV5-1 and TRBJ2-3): KAGVTQTPRYLIKTRGQQVTLSCSPISGHRSVSWYQQTPGQGLQFLFEYFSETQRNKGNFPGRFSGRQFSNSRSEMNVSTLELGDSALYLCASSDGSTDTQYFGPGTRLTVL.

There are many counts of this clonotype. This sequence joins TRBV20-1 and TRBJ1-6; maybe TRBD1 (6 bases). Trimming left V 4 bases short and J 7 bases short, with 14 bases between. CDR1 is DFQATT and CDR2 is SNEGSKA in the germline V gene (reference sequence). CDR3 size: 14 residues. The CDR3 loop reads CSATRQGNNSPLHF. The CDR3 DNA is TGCAGTGCTACCCGGCAGGGGAACAATTCACCCCTCCACTTT.

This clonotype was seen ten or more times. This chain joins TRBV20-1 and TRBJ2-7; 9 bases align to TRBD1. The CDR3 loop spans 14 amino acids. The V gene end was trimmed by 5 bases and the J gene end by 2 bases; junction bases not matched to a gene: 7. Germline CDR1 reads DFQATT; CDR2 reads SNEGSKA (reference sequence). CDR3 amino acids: CSAVSRDRAYEQYF. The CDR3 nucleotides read TGCAGTGCTGTATCCCGGGACAGGGCCTACGAGCAGTACTTC.

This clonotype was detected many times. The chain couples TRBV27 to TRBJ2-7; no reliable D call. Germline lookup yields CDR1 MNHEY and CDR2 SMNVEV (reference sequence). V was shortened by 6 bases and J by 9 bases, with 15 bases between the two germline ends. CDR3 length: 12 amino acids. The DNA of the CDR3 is TGTGCCAGCAGAGATTTATGGTCCTGGCAGTACTTC. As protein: CASRDLWSWQYF.

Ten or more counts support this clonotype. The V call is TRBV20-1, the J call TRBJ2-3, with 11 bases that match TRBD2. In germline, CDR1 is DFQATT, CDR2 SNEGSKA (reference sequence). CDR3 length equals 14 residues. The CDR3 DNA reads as TGCAGCGGAGGACTAGCGGGTTCCACAGATACGCAGTATTTT. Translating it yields CSGGLAGSTDTQYF.

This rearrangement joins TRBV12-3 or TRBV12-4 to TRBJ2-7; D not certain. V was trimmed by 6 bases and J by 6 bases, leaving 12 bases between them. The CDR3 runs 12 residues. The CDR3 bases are TGTGCCAGCAGCCCCACCATGGGCGAGCAGTACTTC. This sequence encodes CASSPTMGEQYF.